Following are 8 T cell receptor beta chains from one sample sequenced in a study of blood T cells in healthy people across ages. A second PCR of 7 to 11 cycles used a sample-barcoded 5' primer and a J-beta primer mix. TCRdb fed the 5' RACE reads into MiXCR, producing one record per CDR3 protein. The sample records approximately 900,000 distinct CDR3 sequences, roughly 48% being singletons. Sequenced material: blood. The origin of the receptors is a man younger than 45 in good health.

This sequence joins TRBV5-1 and TRBJ2-1, with unresolved D. V was cut by 2 bases and J by 5 bases, with 17 bases left in between. The length of the CDR3 is 16 residues. From germline, CDR1 is SGHRS and CDR2 YFSETQ. The CDR3 region has the DNA TGCGCCAGCAGCTTAATTGAGCCGGCAACCGACAATGAGCAGTTCTTC. Its translation is CASSLIEPATDNEQFF.

CDR3 nucleotide sequence: TGCGCCAGCAGCTTGGTAGTCAGGACGGACGAGCAGTACTTC. As protein: CASSLVVRTDEQYF. This chain connects TRBV5-1 to TRBJ2-5; no clear D gene. The J call is doubtful: the DNA matches TRBJ2-7 better. The germline gives CDR1 SGHRS, CDR2 YFSETQ. CDR3 length equals 14 residues.

Comment on this clonotype: The junction departs from germline at one end; a sequencing error may be responsible. J is TRBJ1-2 and V is TRBV4-3; D gene ambiguous. The CDR3 sequence is 13 residues long. CDR1 and CDR2 (germline): LGHNA, YSLEER. The CDR3 DNA follows: TGCGTCAGCAGCCAGGAAGATACCTATGGCTACACCTTC. Protein product: CVSSQEDTYGYTF.

The chain uses TRBV7-9 and TRBJ2-7; no firm D call. Trimming removed 3 bases at V and 6 bases at J, with 12 bases between. This CDR3 spans 13 amino acids. CDR1 SEHNR and CDR2 FQNEAQ come from the germline V gene (reference sequence). The CDR3 loop reads CASSFVPSAEQYF. CDR3 in DNA: TGTGCCAGCAGCTTCGTCCCCTCCGCCGAGCAGTACTTC. The variable domain in full, completed from reference TRBV7-9 and TRBJ2-7, reads DTGVSQNPRHKITKRGQNVTFRCDPISEHNRLYWYRQTLGQGPEFLTYFQNEAQLEKSRLLSDRFSAERPKGSFSTLEIQRTEQGDSAMYLCASSFVPSAEQYFGPGTRLTVT.

This sequence joins TRBV27 and TRBJ2-3; possibly TRBD1 for D (7 bases). V gave up 4 bases and J gave up 4 bases, with 12 bases separating them. This CDR3 has 14 amino acids. Germline CDR1 is MNHEY and CDR2 is SMNVEV (reference sequence). CDR3 protein: CASSSQGGPDTQYF. The DNA for the CDR3 is TGTGCCAGCAGTTCCCAGGGGGGCCCAGATACGCAGTATTTT.

CDR3 amino acids: CASSLGLRQANEKLFF. For the CDR3, the DNA is TGCGCCAGCAGCCTGGGACTTCGACAGGCAAATGAAAAACTGTTTTTT. This sequence joins TRBV4-1 and TRBJ1-4, with a possible D match to TRBD1 (6 bases). The CDR3 consists of 16 residues. The ends were cut back, 4 bases at V and 5 bases at J, with 17 bases in the middle. Germline assignment: CDR1 MGHRA and CDR2 YSYEKL.

The chain is built from TRBV12-3 or TRBV12-4 and TRBJ2-1; D uncertain. Trimming removed 6 bases at V and 8 bases at J, with 11 bases between. The CDR3 has 12 amino acids. The CDR3 region is CASRDAGYEQFF. The CDR3 bases are TGTGCCAGCAGGGACGCCGGGTATGAGCAGTTCTTC.

The chain employs TRBV15 and TRBJ1-5, with 8 bases fitting TRBD1. Germline assignment: CDR1 LNHNV and CDR2 YYDKDF (reference sequence). This CDR3 has 15 residues. V lost 5 bases, J lost 3 bases, and 6 bases stayed unmatched. The CDR3 sequence: CATSGLTGVNQPQHF. The CDR3 bases are TGTGCCACCAGCGGGTTGACAGGGGTCAATCAGCCCCAGCATTTT. Complete variable domain (other parts from reference TRBV15 and TRBJ1-5): DAMVIQNPRYQVTQFGKPVTLSCSQTLNHNVMYWYQQKSSQAPKLLFHYYDKDFNNEADTPDNFQSRRPNTSFCFLDIRSPGLGDTAMYLCATSGLTGVNQPQHFGDGTRLSIL.